These 22 T cell receptor beta chains originate from one sample sequenced in a study of T cell repertoires in cytomegalovirus infection. TCRdb recomputed calls from the reads with MiXCR, one row per CDR3 protein. The repertoire consists of under 350,000 distinct CDR3 sequences, with about 9.2% occurring once and the leading ten covering about 2.3%. Sequencing used PBMCs. The source of these receptors is a human donor in good health (CMV status not recorded). Some clones in this sample may be carry-over from other donors' samples.

This clonotype was picked up many times. The chain links TRBV6-2 or TRBV6-3 to TRBJ2-5; TRBD2 might be the D (7 bases). Deletions cut 2 bases from V and 7 bases from J, with 17 bases between. The CDR3 is 15 amino acids. Germline V gene lookup returns CDR1 MNHEY and CDR2 SVGEGT. Written as DNA, the CDR3 is TGTGCCAGCAGTTACCAACCTAACAGGGAGGGGACCCAGTACTTC. It translates to CASSYQPNREGTQYF.

In its sample, this clonotype was seen a few times. The rearrangement joins TRBV20-1 to TRBJ2-7; no clear D. CDR1 and CDR2 (germline): DFQATT, SNEGSKA (reference sequence). The CDR3 consists of 13 residues. V lost 0 bases and J lost 0, with 6 bases in between. The CDR3 region has the DNA TGCAGTGCTAGAGACGACAACTCCTACGAGCAGTACGTC. The encoded protein is CSARDDNSYEQYV.

The chain recombines TRBV28 with TRBJ2-5, with 12 positions matching TRBD2. The CDR3 is 15 residues long. In germline, CDR1 is MDHEN, CDR2 SYDVKM. J gave up 5 bases and V 4 bases, and 5 bases lay outside the gene matches. The CDR3 DNA reads TGTGCCAGCAGTTGGACTAGCGGGGCTGGGGAGACCCAGTACTTC. Translated: CASSWTSGAGETQYF. Supplemented by reference TRBV28 and TRBJ2-5, the full variable domain reads DVKVTQSSRYLVKRTGEKVFLECVQDMDHENMFWYRQDPGLGLRLIYFSYDVKMKEKGDIPEGYSVSREKKERFSLILESASTNQTSMYLCASSWTSGAGETQYFGPGTRLLVL.

V and J are TRBV29-1 and TRBJ2-5, with 11 bases aligning to TRBD2. Germline V gene sequence: CDR1 SQVTM, CDR2 ANQGSEA. This CDR3 contains 14 residues. Losses at the gene ends were 6 bases for V and 5 bases for J; bases not matched to a gene: 8. CDR3 amino acids: CSVGRGTSGETQYF. DNA of the CDR3: TGCAGCGTAGGTCGGGGGACTAGCGGTGAGACCCAGTACTTC.

This clonotype was seen repeatedly, ten times or more. This sequence joins TRBV7-8 and TRBJ2-1; D remains unclear. The germline CDR1 and CDR2 sequences are SGHVS and FQNEAQ. V lost 2 bases, J lost 0 bases, and 11 bases lay in between. The CDR3 loop spans 16 amino acids. For the CDR3, the DNA is TGTGCCAGCAGCTTATTCGACATGAACTCCTACAATGAGCAGTTCTTC. Its translation is CASSLFDMNSYNEQFF.

This clonotype appeared many times. One end of the junction does not line up with germline, which may come from a read error. V usage is TRBV7-7 and J usage is TRBJ2-3, with 9 nucleotides matching TRBD1. This CDR3 contains 15 residues. Germline CDR1 SSHAT, CDR2 FNYEAQ (reference sequence). CDR3 bases: TGTGCTAGCAGCCGAGGACAGGGGCCCACAGATACGCAGTATTTT. Translating gives CASSRGQGPTDTQYF.

Many counts were recorded for this clonotype. The chain carries TRBV7-8 and TRBJ1-1; the D gene is possibly TRBD1 (5 bases). The V and J ends lost 2 bases and 1 base respectively, with 20 bases between them. There are 18 residues in the CDR3. The germline V gene encodes CDR1 SGHVS and CDR2 FQNEAQ. The CDR3 reads CASSLLPVGAGGNTEAFF. CDR3 DNA: TGTGCCAGCAGCTTACTCCCTGTAGGGGCCGGGGGGAACACTGAAGCTTTCTTT.

The CDR3, as DNA: TGTGCCAGCAGTTTTGAAAATGAGCAGTTCTTC. Translating gives CASSFENEQFF. The chain links TRBV28 to TRBJ2-1, with D hard to call. The CDR3 is 11 residues long. From germline, CDR1 is MDHEN and CDR2 SYDVKM. Trimming pared 3 bases from V and 7 bases from J, leaving 4 bases between.

Ten or more counts support this clonotype. The rearrangement uses TRBV5-1 and TRBJ2-7; TRBD2 agrees at 10 bases. The CDR3 is 15 residues long. Per the germline V gene, CDR1 is SGHRS and CDR2 is YFSETQ. The V and J ends lost 2 bases and 4 bases, in that order; junction bases with no gene match: 6. The CDR3 sequence: CASSLPERGGYEQYF. The CDR3 DNA reads TGCGCCAGCAGCTTACCAGAGCGGGGGGGATACGAGCAGTACTTC.

Ten or more counts support this clonotype. The rearrangement links TRBV4-2 to TRBJ2-2; no definite D call. The CDR3 covers 14 residues. The ends were cut back, 0 bases at V and 4 bases at J, with 6 bases in the middle. Per the germline V gene, CDR1 is LGHNA and CDR2 is YNFKEQ. CDR3 region: CASSQDYGTGELFF. The CDR3 region has the DNA TGTGCCAGCAGCCAAGATTACGGCACCGGGGAGCTGTTTTTT.

This clonotype was recorded at least ten times. V and J are TRBV27 and TRBJ2-1, with TRBD1 matching 9 bases. Trimming removed 5 bases from V and 7 bases from J; junction bases left unmatched: 6. The CDR3 sequence is 14 residues long. Per the germline V gene, CDR1 is MNHEY and CDR2 is SMNVEV (reference sequence). CDR3 coding DNA: TGTGCCAGCAGTGCGGGACAGGGTAAGAATGAGCAGTTCTTC. Translating it yields CASSAGQGKNEQFF.

There are a few counts of this clonotype. V gene TRBV7-9 combines with J gene TRBJ2-1, with D possibly TRBD1 on 7 matching bases. The germline CDR1 and CDR2 sequences are SEHNR and FQNEAQ (reference sequence). Between the trimmed V and J ends, which lost 5 bases and 5 bases, there was a span of 28 bases. The CDR3 is 19 amino acids. CDR3 loop: CASSPRPRQDREEDNEQFF. The CDR3 DNA reads TGTGCCAGCAGCCCCCGACCGCGCCAAGACAGGGAGGAGGACAATGAGCAGTTCTTC.

This clonotype was picked up a small number of times. V is TRBV7-9 and J is TRBJ2-3; D is perhaps TRBD2 (6 bases). V was trimmed by 5 bases and J by 0 bases, leaving 15 bases between them. Germline V CDR1 and CDR2: SEHNR, FQNEAQ (reference sequence). This CDR3 contains 16 residues. CDR3 DNA sequence: TGTGCCAGCAGCGACCCCGGGGGATCTAGCACAGATACGCAGTATTTT. It encodes CASSDPGGSSTDTQYF.

The sample holds many counts of this clonotype. The V gene is TRBV29-1, the J gene TRBJ2-3; D possibly corresponds to TRBD2 (6 bases). This CDR3 is built from 14 residues. CDR1 is SQVTM, CDR2 ANQGSEA, per germline. Between the trimmed V and J ends, which lost 6 bases and 2 bases, there was a span of 15 bases. The chain's CDR3 is CSVAGGPATDTQYF. The CDR3, as DNA: TGCAGCGTGGCCGGAGGGCCCGCCACAGATACGCAGTATTTT.

Many counts were recorded for this clonotype. The chain employs TRBV18 and TRBJ2-1; D remains unclear. Germline V gene data show CDR1 as KGHSH and CDR2 as LQKENI. The CDR3 sequence is 14 residues long. Trimming shortened V by 3 bases and J by 6 bases, and 12 bases separated the two germline ends. In nucleotides, the CDR3 is TGTGCCAGCTCACCTGGTAGAATGGGCAATGAGCAGTTCTTC. Protein: CASSPGRMGNEQFF.

The sample holds a few counts of this clonotype. The V gene is TRBV29-1, the J gene TRBJ2-5; tentatively, D is TRBD1 or TRBD2 (5 bases each). V was trimmed by 4 bases and J by 2 bases, leaving 11 bases between them. There are 13 residues in the CDR3. Germline lookup yields CDR1 SQVTM and CDR2 ANQGSEA. CDR3 sequence reads: CSVAKRGQETQYF. Written as DNA, the CDR3 is TGCAGCGTTGCGAAGAGGGGACAAGAGACCCAGTACTTC.

This clonotype was observed at least ten times. V usage is TRBV5-1 and J usage is TRBJ2-3; 9 bases map to TRBD2. CDR1 is SGHRS and CDR2 is YFSETQ in the germline V gene. CDR3 size: 17 residues. V lost 0 bases to trimming and J lost 4 bases; unmatched junction nucleotides: 9. In nucleotides, the CDR3 is TGCGCCAGCAGCTTGGGAACCGGGACTAGCCGGGCAGATACGCAGTATTTT. This translates into CASSLGTGTSRADTQYF.

V is TRBV3-1 and J is TRBJ1-1; a weak D match, TRBD1 (5 bases). This CDR3 has 18 residues. The V gene's germline CDR1 is LGHDT and CDR2 YNNKEL (reference sequence). V was trimmed by 1 base and J by 4 bases, leaving 22 bases between them. CDR3 amino acids: CASSQASGTPGLGTEAFF. CDR3 DNA sequence: TGTGCCAGCAGCCAAGCCTCCGGGACCCCGGGACTCGGCACTGAAGCTTTCTTT.

This clonotype was seen many times. V gene TRBV19 combines with J gene TRBJ2-1; TRBD2 agrees at 10 bases. Per germline, CDR1 LNHDA and CDR2 SQIVND (reference sequence). The CDR3 totals 18 residues. V gave up 6 bases and J gave up 0 bases; unmatched junction bases: 11. The CDR3 bases are TGTGCCAGTAGCCAGACTAGCGGGCGGATCATCTCCTACAATGAGCAGTTCTTC. Encoded protein: CASSQTSGRIISYNEQFF.

This clonotype was counted many times. This rearrangement joins TRBV7-2 to TRBJ1-4; D not certain. V gave up 4 bases and J gave up 0 bases, with 6 bases separating them. Germline V CDR1 and CDR2: SGHTA, FQGNSA. The CDR3 has 14 residues. CDR3 protein: CASSSGATNEKLFF. CDR3 DNA sequence: TGTGCCAGCAGCTCCGGGGCAACTAATGAAAAACTGTTTTTT.

There are a few counts of this clonotype. The gene calls are TRBV6-2 or TRBV6-3 and TRBJ2-1, with D perhaps matching TRBD2 (5 bases). Deletions cut 0 bases from V and 7 bases from J, with 10 bases between. Germline loops: CDR1 MNHEY, CDR2 SVGEGT. The CDR3 length is 14 residues. The CDR3 DNA is TGTGCCAGCAGTTACTCGCCGCGGAGGAATGAGCAGTTCTTC. Its protein is CASSYSPRRNEQFF.

This clonotype was observed many times. This chain connects TRBV12-3 or TRBV12-4 to TRBJ2-7; possibly TRBD1 for D (5 bases). Trimming stripped 3 bases from V and 3 bases from J, with 9 bases between. The CDR3 is 13 residues long. The CDR3 is CASSLRQFYEQYF. In DNA form, the CDR3 reads TGTGCCAGCAGTTTGAGACAGTTCTACGAGCAGTACTTC.